This T cell receptor (beta chain) was recovered during a study of regulatory T cells in long-lasting Graves disease. Study findings and constraints: Under persistent disease, TRBV28, TRBJ1-2 and TRBJ2-5 were used preferentially. Newly diagnosed patients had higher TCR diversity than persistent Graves' patients did. Relative to new patients (roughly 950), persistent patients exhibited greater sharing of public clonotypes (approximately 2,500).

Time point reported: persistent/refractory GD, antithyroid drugs over 5 years with positive TRAb. PBMC-derived RNA was used for the TCR library. V was clipped by 8 bases and J by 0 bases, with 5 bases between them. The germline CDR1 and CDR2 sequences are MDHEN and SYDVKM. The CDR3 is 12 amino acids. Building the TCR beta libraries relied on iRepertoire HTBI primers, and CDR3 regions underwent Arm-PCR. As handled by the study authors: The samples included approximately 60 TRBV and some 14 TRBJ segments. TCRdb used MiXCR to reprocess the multiplex PCR reads, holding one entry per CDR3 protein. TCRdb, not the authors, supplied the V and J calls. The sample has fewer than 400,000 distinct CDR3 sequences; less than 25% are singletons. With regard to this clonotype: What it recognizes is unknown.

The TCR comes from a female donor with Graves disease. The material sequenced was peripheral blood mononuclear cells (PBMCs), taken when the disease was refractory, from a patient treated with antithyroid drugs. The chain has TRBV28 and TRBJ1-5; no reliable D call. The CDR3 nucleotides are TGTGCCAGCCTAGATAGCAATCAGCCCCAGCATTTT. Translated, it gives CASLDSNQPQHF.